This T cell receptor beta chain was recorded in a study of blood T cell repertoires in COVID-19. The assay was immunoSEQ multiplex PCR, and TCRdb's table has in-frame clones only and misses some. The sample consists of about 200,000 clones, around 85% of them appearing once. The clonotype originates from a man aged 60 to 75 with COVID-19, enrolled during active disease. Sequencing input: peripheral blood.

The DNA of the CDR3 is TGTGCCACCAGTGAACAGGGCGATGAGCAGTTCTTC. This gives the protein CATSEQGDEQFF. The chain employs TRBV24-1 and TRBJ2-1, with D perhaps matching TRBD1 (6 bases). The V and J ends lost 4 bases and 8 bases respectively, with 8 bases between them. There are 12 residues in the CDR3. The V gene's germline CDR1 is KGHDR and CDR2 SFDVKD.